This TCR beta chain was recorded in a study of blood T cells in healthy people across ages. The overall study: When template switching was applied, about one barcoded beta molecule was captured per two T cells.

This clonotype was seen more than once but under ten times. What it binds is not known. Every donor contributed ten milliliters of peripheral blood by blood draw. Using a J-beta primer mix together with a sample-barcoded 5' primer, a second PCR was run for roughly 6 to 12 cycles. Each CDR3 protein is one row after TCRdb ran MiXCR on the 5' RACE reads. The sample carries around 580,000 distinct CDR3 sequences, about 45% recorded once. General study findings and limits: The diversity estimates, figures obtained from one million T cells, were considered underestimates. Correlation between TCR beta diversity and naive T cell percentage was strong.

The receptor was isolated from an elderly man in good health. Sequenced: blood.

CDR3 amino acids: CASSSELLAGATDTQYF. The CDR3 DNA sequence: TGTGCCAGCAGTTCCGAACTACTAGCGGGAGCGACAGATACGCAGTATTTT. The rearrangement links TRBV27 to TRBJ2-3, with 11 nucleotides matching TRBD2. This CDR3 is 17 amino acids long. J was trimmed by 3 bases and V by 4 bases; bases with no gene match: 9. CDR1 and CDR2 from the germline V gene are MNHEY and SMNVEV (reference sequence).